This TCR beta chain was captured in a study of blood T cell repertoires in COVID-19. Across the whole study: PBMCs, B-cell-depleted T cells, or T cells were the source of the cDNA or gDNA that made up the material.

Assay: immunoSEQ multiplex PCR; the TCRdb copy retains only in-frame clones and omits some. The sample consists of hundreds of thousands of clones, roughly 90% of them appearing once. Participants' reported clinical history set cohort assignment. The CDR3 sequence is 15 residues long. With V trimmed by 3 bases and J by 7 bases, 11 bases remained unmatched. In germline, CDR1 is MNHEY, CDR2 SMNVEV (reference sequence). The sequence was obtained from a young woman with acute COVID-19. This chain connects TRBV27 to TRBJ2-5; TRBD1 matches at 7 bases. Sequenced material: PBMCs or T cells enriched from blood (not recorded which). The CDR3 region is CASSLKGPPGGTQYF. CDR3 DNA sequence: TGTGCCAGCAGTTTGAAGGGGCCCCCAGGGGGGACCCAGTACTTC.